These T cell receptor beta chains were read from a single sample in a study of blood T cell repertoires in COVID-19. Assay used: immunoSEQ multiplex PCR; TCRdb lists only in-frame clones, some missing. Of more than 250,000 clones in the sample, roughly nine tenths were seen once. Sequencing was done on a sample of PBMCs or T cells enriched from blood (not recorded which). Receptors originate from a woman under 30 who had recovered from COVID-19. The CDR3 runs from the conserved cysteine through the conserved F or W. Each record gives: J gene, clone size, V gene, D gene, CDR3 DNA, CDR3 protein. The D gene is left open where the match is weak. Clone size appears in some rows only: once, few, many, or a class for an expanded clone.

j_gene: TRBJ1-4
abundance: NA
v_gene: TRBV7-9
d_gene: NA
CDR3nt: TGTGCCAGCAGCTTAAACCCGGAGTCTGGCAATGAAAAACTGTTTTTT
CDR3aa: CASSLNPESGNEKLFF

j_gene: TRBJ1-6
abundance: NA
v_gene: TRBV5-3
d_gene: TRBD1
CDR3nt: TGTGCCAGAAGCTTGGGGGACAGGGAAAGCTCCTATAATTCACCCCTCCACTTT
CDR3aa: CARSLGDRESSYNSPLHF

j_gene: TRBJ2-7
abundance: NA
v_gene: TRBV7-3
d_gene: NA
CDR3nt: TGTGCCAGCAGCCCTCGAACCGGGTCCGAGCAGTACTTC
CDR3aa: CASSPRTGSEQYF

j_gene: TRBJ2-1
abundance: NA
v_gene: TRBV5-4
d_gene: TRBD2
CDR3nt: TGTGCCAGCAGCCCGCAGCGGGGGGGCTTTGATGAGCAGTTCTTC
CDR3aa: CASSPQRGGFDEQFF

j_gene: TRBJ1-3
abundance: NA
v_gene: TRBV18
d_gene: TRBD1
CDR3nt: TGTGTCAGCTCACCGTTAAACAGGGGGTCCTCTGGAAACACCATATATTTT
CDR3aa: CVSSPLNRGSSGNTIYF

j_gene: TRBJ1-1
abundance: NA
v_gene: TRBV2
d_gene: TRBD1
CDR3nt: TGTGCCAGCAGCGGACAGGGGATAACTGAAGCTTTCTTT
CDR3aa: CASSGQGITEAFF

j_gene: TRBJ1-3
abundance: NA
v_gene: TRBV20-1
d_gene: NA
CDR3nt: TGCAGTGCTAGTGGAAACGCGTATGGAAACACCATATATTTT
CDR3aa: CSASGNAYGNTIYF

j_gene: TRBJ2-1
abundance: NA
v_gene: TRBV11-2
d_gene: NA
CDR3nt: TGTGCCAGCAGCTTAGGGGCAGGCTCCTACAATGAGCAGTTCTTC
CDR3aa: CASSLGAGSYNEQFF

j_gene: TRBJ2-3
abundance: NA
v_gene: TRBV7-2
d_gene: TRBD2
CDR3nt: TGTGCCAGCAGCGAAAGCGGGGGGTTTACAGATACGCAGTATTTT
CDR3aa: CASSESGGFTDTQYF

j_gene: TRBJ1-1
abundance: NA
v_gene: TRBV30
d_gene: NA
CDR3nt: TGTGCCTGGAGCCTCACAGGGTGGGGCACTGAAGCTTTCTTT
CDR3aa: CAWSLTGWGTEAFF

j_gene: TRBJ2-1
abundance: once
v_gene: TRBV28
d_gene: NA
CDR3nt: TGTGCCAGCAGGATGAGCCGGAGAGGCCCTGAGCAGTTCTTC
CDR3aa: CASRMSRRGPEQFF

j_gene: TRBJ2-7
abundance: NA
v_gene: TRBV4-3
d_gene: TRBD2
CDR3nt: TGCGCCAGCAGCCAAGAGGTATCTAGCGGGGGGCCCTACGAGCAGTACTTC
CDR3aa: CASSQEVSSGGPYEQYF

j_gene: TRBJ2-3
abundance: NA
v_gene: TRBV28
d_gene: TRBD1
CDR3nt: TGTGCCAGCAGTTTGACAGGGCACACAGATACGCAGTATTTT
CDR3aa: CASSLTGHTDTQYF

j_gene: TRBJ1-1
abundance: many
v_gene: TRBV7-6
d_gene: NA
CDR3nt: TGTGCCAGCAGCCCCGGCGGGGTGTCAAGCACTGAAGCTTTCTTT
CDR3aa: CASSPGGVSSTEAFF

j_gene: TRBJ2-1
abundance: NA
v_gene: TRBV13
d_gene: NA
CDR3nt: TGTGCCAGCAGCTTATATCGGGGTTACAACAATGAGCAGTTCTTC
CDR3aa: CASSLYRGYNNEQFF

j_gene: TRBJ2-3
abundance: NA
v_gene: TRBV30
d_gene: NA
CDR3nt: TGTGCCTGGAACGCCCGGGGGACGACAGATACGCAGTATTTT
CDR3aa: CAWNARGTTDTQYF

j_gene: TRBJ2-2
abundance: NA
v_gene: TRBV7-8
d_gene: TRBD2
CDR3nt: TGTGCCAGCAGCTTAGCTAGCGGGTGGAACACCGGGGAGCTGTTTTTT
CDR3aa: CASSLASGWNTGELFF

j_gene: TRBJ1-2
abundance: NA
v_gene: TRBV28
d_gene: NA
CDR3nt: TGTGCCAGCAGTTTAATAGCCCCGGTCCATACGCTAGCTAACTATGGCTACACCTTC
CDR3aa: CASSLIAPVHTLANYGYTF

j_gene: TRBJ2-3
abundance: NA
v_gene: TRBV12-3/TRBV12-4
d_gene: NA
CDR3nt: TGTGCCAGCAGTTTCCTACCCACAGATACGCAGTATTTT
CDR3aa: CASSFLPTDTQYF

j_gene: TRBJ2-3
abundance: NA
v_gene: TRBV24-1
d_gene: TRBD2
CDR3nt: TGTGCCACCAGTGATTTCGGGCGGGAGCCGGCAGATACGCAGTATTTT
CDR3aa: CATSDFGREPADTQYF

j_gene: TRBJ2-7
abundance: once
v_gene: TRBV21-1
d_gene: NA
CDR3nt: TGTGCCAGCCCCGAACCCCTAGCGGGAGGGCCCTACGAGCAGTACTTC
CDR3aa: CASPEPLAGGPYEQYF

j_gene: TRBJ2-7
abundance: NA
v_gene: TRBV5-4
d_gene: TRBD2
CDR3nt: TGTGCCAGCAGCATAAGACTAGCGGCCCTTGACGAGCAGTACTTC
CDR3aa: CASSIRLAALDEQYF

j_gene: TRBJ2-1
abundance: NA
v_gene: TRBV7-8
d_gene: TRBD2
CDR3nt: TGTGCCAGCAGCTTAGATAGCGGGAGTTATCACAATGAGCAGTTCTTC
CDR3aa: CASSLDSGSYHNEQFF

j_gene: TRBJ1-4
abundance: NA
v_gene: TRBV7-9
d_gene: NA
CDR3nt: TGTGCCAGCAGCTTAGACAGCGGCGAGGAAAAACTGTTTTTT
CDR3aa: CASSLDSGEEKLFF

j_gene: TRBJ2-2
abundance: NA
v_gene: TRBV2
d_gene: TRBD2
CDR3nt: TGTGCCTCCAGGGAGGGGACCGCGAACACCGGGGAGCTGTTTTTT
CDR3aa: CASREGTANTGELFF

j_gene: TRBJ2-5
abundance: NA
v_gene: TRBV30
d_gene: NA
CDR3nt: TGTGCCTGGAGTCCAGGGTGGGAGACCCAGTACTTC
CDR3aa: CAWSPGWETQYF

j_gene: TRBJ1-5
abundance: NA
v_gene: TRBV5-6
d_gene: TRBD1
CDR3nt: TGTGCCAGCAGCTTCGCAGGGGGCGGACAGCCCCAGCATTTT
CDR3aa: CASSFAGGGQPQHF